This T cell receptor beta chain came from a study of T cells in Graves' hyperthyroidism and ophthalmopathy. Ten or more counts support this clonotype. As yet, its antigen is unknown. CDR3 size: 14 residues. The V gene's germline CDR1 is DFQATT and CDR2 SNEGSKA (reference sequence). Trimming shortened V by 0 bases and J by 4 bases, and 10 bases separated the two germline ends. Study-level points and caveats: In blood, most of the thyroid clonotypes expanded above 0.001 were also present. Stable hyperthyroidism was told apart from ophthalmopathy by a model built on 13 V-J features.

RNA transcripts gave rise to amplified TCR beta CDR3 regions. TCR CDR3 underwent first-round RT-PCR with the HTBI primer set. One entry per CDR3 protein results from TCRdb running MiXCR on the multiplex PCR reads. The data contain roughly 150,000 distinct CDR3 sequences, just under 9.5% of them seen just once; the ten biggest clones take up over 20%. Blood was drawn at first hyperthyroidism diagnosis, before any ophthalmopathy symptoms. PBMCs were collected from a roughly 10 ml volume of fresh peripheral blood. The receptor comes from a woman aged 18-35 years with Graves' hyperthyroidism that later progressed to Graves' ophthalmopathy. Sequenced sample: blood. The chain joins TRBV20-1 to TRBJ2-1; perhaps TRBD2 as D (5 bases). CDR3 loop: CSARDRRRYNEQFF. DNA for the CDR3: TGCAGTGCTAGAGATAGGAGGCGGTACAATGAGCAGTTCTTC.